The clone carrying this TCR beta chain was seen a handful of times. This record comes from a study of radiotherapy plus CTLA-4 blockade in lung cancer. Repertoires were generated with immunoSEQ multiplex PCR, while TCRdb's copy carries only in-frame clones and drops some. The profile shows 40,000 to 50,000 clones, more than 75% of them singletons. This CDR3 region has 14 residues. V was pared by 6 bases and J by 4 bases, with 15 bases between. Germline V gene lookup returns CDR1 MNHEY and CDR2 SMNVEV (reference sequence). The sequenced sample was peripheral blood, obtained from a patient treated with radiotherapy plus ipilimumab. The chain recombines TRBV27 with TRBJ1-1, with D possibly being TRBD1 (5 bases). The sequence was collected from a human donor with non-small cell lung cancer who had stable disease on radiotherapy plus ipilimumab. The CDR3 bases are TGTGCCAGCAGCCAATCAGGGTACCCCACTGAAGCTTTCTTT. Its protein product is CASSQSGYPTEAFF.